This T cell receptor beta chain was profiled in a study of blood T cell repertoires in COVID-19. Across the whole study: Samples came from the United States, Italy and Spain, spanning acute and convalescent COVID-19. The analysed material was cDNA or gDNA that came from T cells, B-cell-depleted T cells, or PBMCs.

As handled by the study authors: The authors estimated nucleated cell counts from reference gene primer amplification. Libraries were prepared by immunoSEQ multiplex PCR; TCRdb keeps only in-frame clonotypes and omits some of them. V, J and clone size are those of that table, while D and trimming were read from the DNA. There are about 300,000 clones in the sample; about nine tenths occur only once, and approximately 4.1% lies in the top ten. The V end was cut by 6 bases, the J end by 6 bases, with 15 bases between. CDR1 and CDR2 from the germline V gene are LNHDA and SQIVND (reference sequence). There are 14 residues in the CDR3.

The chain links TRBV19 to TRBJ1-5, with D perhaps TRBD1 (5 bases). This clonotype was sampled from a man aged 25 to 40 who had recovered from COVID-19. Source material: PBMCs or T cells enriched from blood (not recorded which). The CDR3 DNA follows: TGTGCCAGTAGGCGCAGGGAAGAAGGTCAGCCCCAGCATTTT. Its translation: CASRRREEGQPQHF.